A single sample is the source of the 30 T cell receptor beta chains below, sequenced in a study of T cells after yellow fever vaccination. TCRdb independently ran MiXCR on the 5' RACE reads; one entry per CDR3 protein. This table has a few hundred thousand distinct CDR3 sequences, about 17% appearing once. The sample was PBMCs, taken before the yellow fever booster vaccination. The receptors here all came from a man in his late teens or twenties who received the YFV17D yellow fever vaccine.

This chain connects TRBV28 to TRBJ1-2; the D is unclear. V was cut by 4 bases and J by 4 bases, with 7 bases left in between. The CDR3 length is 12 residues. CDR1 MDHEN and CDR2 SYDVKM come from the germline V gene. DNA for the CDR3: TGTGCCAGCAGTTCGGAGGGCTATGGCTACACCTTC. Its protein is CASSSEGYGYTF.

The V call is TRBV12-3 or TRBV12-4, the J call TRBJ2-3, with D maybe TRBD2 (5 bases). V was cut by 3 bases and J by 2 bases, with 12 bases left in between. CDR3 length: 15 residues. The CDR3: CASSLRAGLTDTQYF. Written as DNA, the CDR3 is TGTGCCAGCAGTTTGAGGGCAGGCCTCACAGATACGCAGTATTTT.

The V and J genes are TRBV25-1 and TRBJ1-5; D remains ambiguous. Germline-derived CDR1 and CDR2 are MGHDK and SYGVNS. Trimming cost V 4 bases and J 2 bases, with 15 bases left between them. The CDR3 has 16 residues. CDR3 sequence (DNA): TGTGCCAGCAGTGGTTCCTCGACGGGAGGCAATCAGCCCCAGCATTTT. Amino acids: CASSGSSTGGNQPQHF.

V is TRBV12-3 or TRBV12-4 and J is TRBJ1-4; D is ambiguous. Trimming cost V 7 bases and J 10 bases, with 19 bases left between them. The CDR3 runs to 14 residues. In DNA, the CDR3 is TGTGCCAGCACCCTTCGAGTGCTTGACGGAAAACTGTTTTTT. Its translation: CASTLRVLDGKLFF.

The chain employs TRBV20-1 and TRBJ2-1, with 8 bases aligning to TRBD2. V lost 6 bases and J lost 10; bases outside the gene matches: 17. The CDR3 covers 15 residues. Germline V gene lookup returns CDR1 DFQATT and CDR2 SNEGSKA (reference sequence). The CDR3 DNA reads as TGCAGTGCCTCACGGCGGGGGGCCTCTCGATGGGAGCAGTTCTTC. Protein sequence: CSASRRGASRWEQFF.

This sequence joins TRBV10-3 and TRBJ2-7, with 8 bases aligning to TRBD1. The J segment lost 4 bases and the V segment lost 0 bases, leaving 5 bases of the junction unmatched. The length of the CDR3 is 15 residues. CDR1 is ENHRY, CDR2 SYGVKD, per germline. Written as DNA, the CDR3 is TGTGCCATCAGTGAGTCGGAGGACAGGGAGTACGAGCAGTACTTC. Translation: CAISESEDREYEQYF.

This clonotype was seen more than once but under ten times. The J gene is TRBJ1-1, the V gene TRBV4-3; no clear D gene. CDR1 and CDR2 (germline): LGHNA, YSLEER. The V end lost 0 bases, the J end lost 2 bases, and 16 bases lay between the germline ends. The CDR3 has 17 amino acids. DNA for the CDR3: TGCGCCAGCAGCCAAGATATCCCAGCCCGTATAAACACTGAAGCTTTCTTT. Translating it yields CASSQDIPARINTEAFF.

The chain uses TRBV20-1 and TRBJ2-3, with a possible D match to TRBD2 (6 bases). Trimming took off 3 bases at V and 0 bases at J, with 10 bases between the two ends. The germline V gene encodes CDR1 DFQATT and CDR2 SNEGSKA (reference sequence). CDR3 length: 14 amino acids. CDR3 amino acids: CSASGGVSTDTQYF. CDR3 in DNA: TGCAGTGCTAGTGGCGGGGTCAGCACAGATACGCAGTATTTT.

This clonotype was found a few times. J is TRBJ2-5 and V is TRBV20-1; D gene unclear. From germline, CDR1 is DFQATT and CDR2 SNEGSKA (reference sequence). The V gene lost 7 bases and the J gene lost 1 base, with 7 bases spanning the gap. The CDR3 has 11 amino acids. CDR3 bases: TGCAGTGAGTTGGTCCAAGAGACCCAGTACTTC. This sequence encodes CSELVQETQYF.

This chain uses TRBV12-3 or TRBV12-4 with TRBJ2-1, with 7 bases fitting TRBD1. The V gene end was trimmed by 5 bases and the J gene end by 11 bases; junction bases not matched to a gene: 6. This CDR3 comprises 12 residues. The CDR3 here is CASSPGQPKQFF. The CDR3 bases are TGTGCCAGCAGTCCGGGACAGCCCAAGCAGTTCTTC.

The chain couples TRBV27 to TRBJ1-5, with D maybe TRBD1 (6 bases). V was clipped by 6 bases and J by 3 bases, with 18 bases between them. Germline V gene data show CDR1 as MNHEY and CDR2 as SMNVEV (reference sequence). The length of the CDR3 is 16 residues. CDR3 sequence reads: CASRGQGTPYNQPQHF. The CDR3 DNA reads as TGTGCCAGCAGAGGCCAGGGGACGCCCTACAATCAGCCCCAGCATTTT.

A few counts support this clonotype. Here the CDR3 DNA reads TGTGCCAGCAGCCAAGATTGGAGAGAGAACACTGAAGCTTTCTTT. Its protein is CASSQDWRENTEAFF. The chain couples TRBV14 to TRBJ1-1; D is unresolved. Germline V CDR1 and CDR2: SGHDN, FVKESK. The V end was cut by 0 bases, the J end by 1 base, with 9 bases between. The CDR3 runs to 15 residues. Combining the CDR3 with reference TRBV14 and TRBJ1-1 gives the whole variable domain EAGVTQFPSHSVIEKGQTVTLRCDPISGHDNLYWYRRVMGKEIKFLLHFVKESKQDESGMPNNRFLAERTGGTYSTLKVQPAELEDSGVYFCASSQDWRENTEAFFGQGTRLTVV.

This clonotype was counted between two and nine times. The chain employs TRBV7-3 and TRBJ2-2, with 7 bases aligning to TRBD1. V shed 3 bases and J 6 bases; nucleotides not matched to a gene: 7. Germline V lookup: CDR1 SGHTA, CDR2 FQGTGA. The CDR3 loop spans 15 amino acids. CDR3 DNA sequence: TGTGCCAGCAGCTTTGCTGGGCAGGGGGCCGGGGAGCTGTTTTTT. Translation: CASSFAGQGAGELFF.

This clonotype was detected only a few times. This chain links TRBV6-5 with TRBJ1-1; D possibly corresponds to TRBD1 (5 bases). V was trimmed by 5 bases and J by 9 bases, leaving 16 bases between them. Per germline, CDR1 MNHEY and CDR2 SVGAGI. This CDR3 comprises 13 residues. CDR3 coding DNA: TGTGCCAGCAGTCAAGTAATCGACAGAAAAGCTTTCTTT. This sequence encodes CASSQVIDRKAFF.

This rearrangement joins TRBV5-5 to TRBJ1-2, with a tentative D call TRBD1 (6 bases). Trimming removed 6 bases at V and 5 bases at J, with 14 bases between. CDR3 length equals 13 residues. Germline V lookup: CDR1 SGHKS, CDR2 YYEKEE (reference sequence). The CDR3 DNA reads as TGTGCCAGCATCCTAGGACAGACATATGGCTACACCTTC. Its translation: CASILGQTYGYTF.

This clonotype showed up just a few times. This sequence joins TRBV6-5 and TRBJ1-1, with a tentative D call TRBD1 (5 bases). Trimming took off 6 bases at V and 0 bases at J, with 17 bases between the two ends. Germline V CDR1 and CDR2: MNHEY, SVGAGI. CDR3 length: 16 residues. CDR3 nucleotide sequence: TGTGCCAGCAGGGACCGGGACTTGGGAATGAACACTGAAGCTTTCTTT. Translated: CASRDRDLGMNTEAFF.

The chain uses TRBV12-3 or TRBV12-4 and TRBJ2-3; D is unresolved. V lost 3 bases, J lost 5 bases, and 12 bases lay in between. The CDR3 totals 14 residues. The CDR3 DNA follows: TGTGCCAGCAGTTTCGTCTGGGGTGGAGATACGCAGTATTTT. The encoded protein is CASSFVWGGDTQYF.

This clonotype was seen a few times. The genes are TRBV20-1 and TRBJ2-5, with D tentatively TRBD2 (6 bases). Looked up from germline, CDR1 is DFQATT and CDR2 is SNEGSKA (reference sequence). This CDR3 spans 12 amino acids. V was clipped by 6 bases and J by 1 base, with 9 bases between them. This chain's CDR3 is CSARTIQETQYF. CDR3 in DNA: TGCAGTGCCAGGACTATCCAAGAGACCCAGTACTTC.

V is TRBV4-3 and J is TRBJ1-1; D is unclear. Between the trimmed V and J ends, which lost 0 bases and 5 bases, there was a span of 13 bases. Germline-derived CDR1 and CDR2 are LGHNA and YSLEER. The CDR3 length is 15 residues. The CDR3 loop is CASSQDVLSGTEAFF. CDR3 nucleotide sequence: TGCGCCAGCAGCCAAGACGTACTCTCGGGGACTGAAGCTTTCTTT.

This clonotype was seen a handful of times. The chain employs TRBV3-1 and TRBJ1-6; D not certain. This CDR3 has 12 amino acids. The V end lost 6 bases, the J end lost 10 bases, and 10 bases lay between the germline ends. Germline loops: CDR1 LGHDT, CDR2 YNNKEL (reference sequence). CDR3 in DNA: TGTGCCAGCAGTCGACGGTCCTCACCCCTCCACTTT. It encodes CASSRRSSPLHF.

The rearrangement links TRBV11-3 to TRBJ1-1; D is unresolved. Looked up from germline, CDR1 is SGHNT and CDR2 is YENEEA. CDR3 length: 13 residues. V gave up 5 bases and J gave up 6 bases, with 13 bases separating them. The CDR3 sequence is CASSGKGSPEAFF. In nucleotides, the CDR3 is TGTGCCAGCAGCGGCAAGGGCAGTCCTGAAGCTTTCTTT.

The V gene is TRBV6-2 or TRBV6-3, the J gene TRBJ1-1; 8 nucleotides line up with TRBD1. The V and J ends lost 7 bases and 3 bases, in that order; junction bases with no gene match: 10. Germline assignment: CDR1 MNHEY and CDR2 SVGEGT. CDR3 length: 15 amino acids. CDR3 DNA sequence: TGTGCCAGCACCCGACAGGGGAGTAAGTACACTGAAGCTTTCTTT. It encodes CASTRQGSKYTEAFF.

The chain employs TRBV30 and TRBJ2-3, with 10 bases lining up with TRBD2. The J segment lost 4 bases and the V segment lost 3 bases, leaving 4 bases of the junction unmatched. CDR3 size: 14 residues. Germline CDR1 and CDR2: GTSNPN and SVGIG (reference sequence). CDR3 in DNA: TGTGCCTGGAGAGCGGGGGGGGATGCAGATACGCAGTATTTT. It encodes CAWRAGGDADTQYF. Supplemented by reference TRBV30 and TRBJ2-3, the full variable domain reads SQTIHQWPATLVQPVGSPLSLECTVEGTSNPNLYWYRQAAGRGLQLLFYSVGIGQISSEVPQNLSASRPQDRQFILSSKKLLLSDSGFYLCAWRAGGDADTQYFGPGTRLTVL.

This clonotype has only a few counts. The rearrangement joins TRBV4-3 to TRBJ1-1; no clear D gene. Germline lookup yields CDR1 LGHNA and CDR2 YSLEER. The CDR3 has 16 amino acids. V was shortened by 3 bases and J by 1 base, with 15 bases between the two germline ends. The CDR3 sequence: CASSQARGSWNTEAFF. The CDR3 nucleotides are TGCGCCAGCAGCCAGGCCCGTGGTTCGTGGAACACTGAAGCTTTCTTT.

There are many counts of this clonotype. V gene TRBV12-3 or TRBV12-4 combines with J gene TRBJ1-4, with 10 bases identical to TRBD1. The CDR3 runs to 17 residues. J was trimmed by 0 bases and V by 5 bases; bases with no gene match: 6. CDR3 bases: TGTGCCAGCAGTCCGGGACAGGGGCTAGCAACTAATGAAAAACTGTTTTTT. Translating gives CASSPGQGLATNEKLFF.

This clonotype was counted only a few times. CDR3 DNA: TGTGCCAGCAGCTTAGTAGGAACGCTCGGGGGTAACTATGGCTACACCTTC. Translated: CASSLVGTLGGNYGYTF. This chain links TRBV7-9 with TRBJ1-2, with D tentatively TRBD1 (5 bases). This CDR3 contains 17 residues. CDR1 and CDR2 (germline): SEHNR, FQNEAQ (reference sequence). V dropped 1 base and J dropped 1 base, with 16 bases sitting between them.

This chain's CDR3 is CASSLVAGFEQYF. In DNA, the CDR3 is TGTGCCAGCAGCTTAGTAGCCGGGTTCGAGCAGTACTTC. This chain uses TRBV7-9 with TRBJ2-7; D remains unclear. Germline loops: CDR1 SEHNR, CDR2 FQNEAQ (reference sequence). Trimming took off 1 base at V and 6 bases at J, with 10 bases between the two ends. The CDR3 contains 13 residues.

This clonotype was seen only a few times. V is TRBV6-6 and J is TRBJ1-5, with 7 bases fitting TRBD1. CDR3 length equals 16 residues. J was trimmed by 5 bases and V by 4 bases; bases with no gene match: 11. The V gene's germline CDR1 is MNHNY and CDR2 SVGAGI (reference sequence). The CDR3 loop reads CASSFTGEGADQPQHF. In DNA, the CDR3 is TGTGCCAGCAGTTTTACAGGGGAGGGGGCCGATCAGCCCCAGCATTTT.

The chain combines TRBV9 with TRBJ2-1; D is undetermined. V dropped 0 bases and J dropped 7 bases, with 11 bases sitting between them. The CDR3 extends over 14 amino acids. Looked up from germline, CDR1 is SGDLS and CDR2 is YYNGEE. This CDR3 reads CASSVGGTENEQFF. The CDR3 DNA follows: TGTGCCAGCAGCGTAGGAGGAACTGAGAATGAGCAGTTCTTC.

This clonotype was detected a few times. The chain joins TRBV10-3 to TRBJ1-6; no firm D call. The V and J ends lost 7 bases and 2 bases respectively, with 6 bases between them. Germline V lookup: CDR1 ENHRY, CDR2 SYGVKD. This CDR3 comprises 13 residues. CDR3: CAIMDPYNSPLHF. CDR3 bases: TGTGCCATCATGGACCCCTATAATTCACCCCTCCACTTT.